This T cell receptor beta chain was sequenced in a study of OX40 agonist ivuxolimab in advanced cancers. For the study at large: Hepatocellular carcinoma, melanoma, renal cell or head and neck cancer occurred in dose-escalation patients. Antecedent anti-PD-1, anti-PD-L1 or anti-CTLA-4 therapy was permissible, with over 35% having received some.

Study-level results: Within 6 weeks, CD4+ and CD8+ blood T cells expanded clonally at 0.1 to 3.0 mg/kg. The antigens recognized by the expanded peripheral T cells, that is their antigen specificity, were not determined.

With respect to this clone: Its cognate antigen is unknown.

Some clones are missing from TCRdb's copy, which holds only in-frame ones; the method was immunoSEQ multiplex PCR. This sample yields 69,000 or so clones, of which roughly 85% are seen a single time; roughly 0.8% belongs to the top ten. The J segment lost 5 bases and the V segment lost 4 bases, leaving 4 bases of the junction unmatched. Germline CDR1 is SNHLY and CDR2 is FYNNEI. This CDR3 has 14 residues. This chain uses TRBV2 with TRBJ2-5, with 10 bases that match TRBD2. The TCR comes from an adult with an advanced solid tumor such as melanoma, head and neck, liver or kidney cancer. This specimen was CD4+ or CD8+ T cells sorted from blood, taken in a trial of the OX40 agonist ivuxolimab. The CDR3 region is CASSAAGGPETQYF. CDR3 in DNA: TGTGCCAGCAGTGCAGCGGGGGGGCCGGAGACCCAGTACTTC.